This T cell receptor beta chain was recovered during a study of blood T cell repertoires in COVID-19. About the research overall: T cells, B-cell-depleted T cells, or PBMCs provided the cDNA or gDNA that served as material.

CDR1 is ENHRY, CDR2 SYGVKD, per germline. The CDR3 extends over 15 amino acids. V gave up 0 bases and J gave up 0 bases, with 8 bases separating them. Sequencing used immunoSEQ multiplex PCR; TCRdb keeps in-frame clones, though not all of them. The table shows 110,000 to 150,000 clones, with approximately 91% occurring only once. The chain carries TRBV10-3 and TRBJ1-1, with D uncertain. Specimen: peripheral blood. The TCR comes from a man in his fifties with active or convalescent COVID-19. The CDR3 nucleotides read TGTGCCATCAGTGAGTCGGTAGTCATGAACACTGAAGCTTTCTTT. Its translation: CAISESVVMNTEAFF.